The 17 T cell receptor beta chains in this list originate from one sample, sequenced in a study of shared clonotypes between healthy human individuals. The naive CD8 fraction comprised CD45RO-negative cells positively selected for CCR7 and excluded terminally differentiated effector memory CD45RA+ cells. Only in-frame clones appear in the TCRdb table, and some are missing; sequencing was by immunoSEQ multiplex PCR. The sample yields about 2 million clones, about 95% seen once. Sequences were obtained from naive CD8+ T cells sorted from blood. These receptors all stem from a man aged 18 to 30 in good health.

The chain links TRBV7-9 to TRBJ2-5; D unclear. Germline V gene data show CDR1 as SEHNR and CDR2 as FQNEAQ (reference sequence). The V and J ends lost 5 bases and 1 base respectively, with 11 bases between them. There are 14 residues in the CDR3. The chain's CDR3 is CASSRLPTQETQYF. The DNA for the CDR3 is TGTGCCAGCAGCCGACTGCCAACCCAAGAGACCCAGTACTTC.

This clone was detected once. Here the CDR3 reads CSVFSQGVQHF. The CDR3 DNA reads TGCAGCGTTTTCTCCCAGGGCGTACAGCATTTT. The chain uses TRBV29-1 and TRBJ1-5, with D tentatively TRBD1 (5 bases). The ends were cut back, 5 bases at V and 13 bases at J, with 15 bases in the middle. The CDR3 is 11 amino acids. Germline V gene data show CDR1 as SQVTM and CDR2 as ANQGSEA.

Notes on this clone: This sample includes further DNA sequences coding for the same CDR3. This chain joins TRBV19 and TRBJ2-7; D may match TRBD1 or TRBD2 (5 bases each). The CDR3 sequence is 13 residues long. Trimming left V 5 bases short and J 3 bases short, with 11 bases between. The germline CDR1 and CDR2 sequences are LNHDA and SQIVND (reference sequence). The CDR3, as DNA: TGTGCCAGTAGTGCCGGGACCGACTACGAGCAGTACTTC. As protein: CASSAGTDYEQYF.

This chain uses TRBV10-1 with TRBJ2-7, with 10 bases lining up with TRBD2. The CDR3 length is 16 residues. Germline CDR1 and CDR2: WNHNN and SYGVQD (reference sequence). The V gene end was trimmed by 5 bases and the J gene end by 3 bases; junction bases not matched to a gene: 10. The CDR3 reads CASSPTTSGAYYEQYF. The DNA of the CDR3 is TGCGCCAGCAGTCCAACCACTAGCGGGGCGTACTACGAGCAGTACTTC.

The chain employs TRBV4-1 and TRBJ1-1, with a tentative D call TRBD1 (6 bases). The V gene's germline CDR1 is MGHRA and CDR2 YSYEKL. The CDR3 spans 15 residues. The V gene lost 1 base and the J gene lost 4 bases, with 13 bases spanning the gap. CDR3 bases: TGCGCCAGCAGCCAAGGCACAGGGTACGGCACTGAAGCTTTCTTT. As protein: CASSQGTGYGTEAFF.

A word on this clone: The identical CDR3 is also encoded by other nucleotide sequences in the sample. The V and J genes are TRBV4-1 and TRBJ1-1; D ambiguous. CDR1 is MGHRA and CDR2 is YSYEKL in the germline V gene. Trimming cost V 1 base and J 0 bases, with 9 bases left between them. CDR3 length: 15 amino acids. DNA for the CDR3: TGCGCCAGCAGCCAAGTCGGCCAGCTGAACACTGAAGCTTTCTTT. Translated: CASSQVGQLNTEAFF.

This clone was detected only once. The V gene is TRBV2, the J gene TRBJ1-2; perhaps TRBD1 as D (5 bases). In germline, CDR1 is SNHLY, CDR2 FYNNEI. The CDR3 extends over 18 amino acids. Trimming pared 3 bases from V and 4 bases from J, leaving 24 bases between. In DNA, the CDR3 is TGTGCCAGCAGTGAGATAGGCAGGGTCGGCCCTAAAGGCTATGGCTACACCTTC. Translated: CASSEIGRVGPKGYGYTF.

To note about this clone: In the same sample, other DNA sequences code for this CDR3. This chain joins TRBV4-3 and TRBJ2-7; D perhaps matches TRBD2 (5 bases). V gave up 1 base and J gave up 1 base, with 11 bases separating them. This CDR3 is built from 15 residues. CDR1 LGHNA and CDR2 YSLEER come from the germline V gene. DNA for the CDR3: TGCGCCAGCAGCCAAGCGAGGGCTGGTTCCTACGAGCAGTACTTC. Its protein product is CASSQARAGSYEQYF.

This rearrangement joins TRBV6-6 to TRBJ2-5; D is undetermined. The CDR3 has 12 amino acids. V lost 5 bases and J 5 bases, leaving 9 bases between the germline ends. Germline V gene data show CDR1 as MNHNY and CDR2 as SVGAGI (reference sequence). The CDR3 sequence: CASSQLLETQYF. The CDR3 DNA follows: TGTGCCAGCAGTCAACTGTTGGAGACCCAGTACTTC.

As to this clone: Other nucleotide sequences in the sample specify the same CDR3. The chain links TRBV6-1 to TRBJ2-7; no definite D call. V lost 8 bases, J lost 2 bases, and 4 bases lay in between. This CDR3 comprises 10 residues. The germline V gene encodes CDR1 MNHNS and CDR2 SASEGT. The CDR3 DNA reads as TGTGCCAGCGGGCCCTACGAGCAGTACTTC. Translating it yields CASGPYEQYF.

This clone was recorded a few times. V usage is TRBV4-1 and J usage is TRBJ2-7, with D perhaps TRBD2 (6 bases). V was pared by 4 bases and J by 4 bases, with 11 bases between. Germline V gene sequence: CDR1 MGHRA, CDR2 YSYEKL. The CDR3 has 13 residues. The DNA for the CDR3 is TGCGCCAGCAGCCCAGGCGGGGAGTACGAGCAGTACTTC. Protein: CASSPGGEYEQYF.

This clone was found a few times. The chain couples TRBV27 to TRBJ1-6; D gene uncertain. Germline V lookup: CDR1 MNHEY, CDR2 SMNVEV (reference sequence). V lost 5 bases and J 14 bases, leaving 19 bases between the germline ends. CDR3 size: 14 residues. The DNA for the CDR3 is TGTGCCAGCAGTCCCCCCGGCGTAGGGAGGGCCCTCCACTTT. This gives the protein CASSPPGVGRALHF.

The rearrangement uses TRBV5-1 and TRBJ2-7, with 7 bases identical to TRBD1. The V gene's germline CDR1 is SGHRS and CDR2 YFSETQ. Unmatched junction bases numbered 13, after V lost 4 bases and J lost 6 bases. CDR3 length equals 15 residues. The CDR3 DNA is TGCGCCAGCAGCCCGGCGACCGGGACAGCTATCGAGCAGTACTTC. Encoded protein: CASSPATGTAIEQYF.

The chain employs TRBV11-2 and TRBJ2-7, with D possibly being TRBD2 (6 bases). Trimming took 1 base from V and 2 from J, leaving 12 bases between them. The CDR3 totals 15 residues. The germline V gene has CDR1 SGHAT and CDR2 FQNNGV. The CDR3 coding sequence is TGTGCCAGCAGCTTAGGTTGGGGGGAAACCTACGAGCAGTACTTC. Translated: CASSLGWGETYEQYF.

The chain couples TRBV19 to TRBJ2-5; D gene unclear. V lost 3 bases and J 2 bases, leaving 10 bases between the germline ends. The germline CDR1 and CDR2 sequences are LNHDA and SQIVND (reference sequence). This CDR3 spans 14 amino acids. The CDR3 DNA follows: TGTGCCAGTAGTATGGAGTTCCTACAAGAGACCCAGTACTTC. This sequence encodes CASSMEFLQETQYF. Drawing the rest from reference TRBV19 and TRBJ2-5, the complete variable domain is DGGITQSPKYLFRKEGQNVTLSCEQNLNHDAMYWYRQDPGQGLRLIYYSQIVNDFQKGDIAEGYSVSREKKESFPLTVTSAQKNPTAFYLCASSMEFLQETQYFGPGTRLLVL.

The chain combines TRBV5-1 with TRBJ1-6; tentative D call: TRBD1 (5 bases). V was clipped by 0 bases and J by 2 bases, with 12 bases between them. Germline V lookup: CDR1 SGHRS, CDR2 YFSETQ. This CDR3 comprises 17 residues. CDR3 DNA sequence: TGCGCCAGCAGCTTGGGGGGGACCGATCCCTATAATTCACCCCTCCACTTT. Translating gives CASSLGGTDPYNSPLHF.

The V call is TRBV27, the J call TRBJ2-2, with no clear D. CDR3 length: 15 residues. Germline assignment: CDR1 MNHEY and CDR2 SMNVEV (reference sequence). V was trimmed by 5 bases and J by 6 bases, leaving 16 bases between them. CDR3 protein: CASSPLAPRSGELFF. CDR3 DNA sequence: TGTGCCAGCAGTCCTCTCGCGCCGAGATCCGGGGAGCTGTTTTTT.